This TCR beta chain is from a study of CD8 T cells in Susac syndrome. Random hexamers were used to reverse transcribe 0.5 to 1 ug of RNA. The authors amplified TCR beta CDR3 across 54 Vbeta and 13 Jbeta using immunoSEQ multiplex PCR. TCRdb analysed the immunoSEQ multiplex PCR reads with MiXCR anew, one entry per CDR3 protein. Of 150,000 to 200,000 distinct CDR3 sequences in the sample, about 95% were seen once. V dropped 4 bases and J dropped 4 bases, with 14 bases sitting between them. The CDR3 sequence is 15 residues long. Looked up from germline, CDR1 is MNHEY and CDR2 is SMNVEV (reference sequence).

The sample comprised CD4+ T cells from PBMCs. V and J are TRBV27 and TRBJ2-1; D may be TRBD2 (6 bases). The source is a human donor in good health. CDR3 amino acids: CASSSRGDFYNEQFF. As DNA, the CDR3 is TGTGCCAGCAGTTCCCGAGGGGACTTTTACAATGAGCAGTTCTTC.